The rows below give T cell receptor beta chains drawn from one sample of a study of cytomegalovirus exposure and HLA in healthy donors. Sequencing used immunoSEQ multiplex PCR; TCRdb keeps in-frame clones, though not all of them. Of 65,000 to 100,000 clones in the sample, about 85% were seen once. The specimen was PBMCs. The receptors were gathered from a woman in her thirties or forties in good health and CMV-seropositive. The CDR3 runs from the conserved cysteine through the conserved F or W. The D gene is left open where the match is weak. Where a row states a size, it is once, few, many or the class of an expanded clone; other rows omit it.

CDR3 protein: CASSPIITYEQYF; CDR3 DNA: TGTGCCAGCTCACCAATTATTACCTACGAGCAGTACTTC; J gene: TRBJ2-7; clone size: -; V gene: TRBV18; D gene: -
CDR3 protein: CASSSTSLGRHEQFF; CDR3 DNA: TGTGCCAGCAGTTCCACCTCACTAGGCAGGCATGAGCAGTTCTTC; J gene: TRBJ2-1; clone size: -; V gene: TRBV27; D gene: -
CDR3 protein: CASSLSGEQFF; CDR3 DNA: TGTGCCAGCTCACTTTCCGGTGAGCAGTTCTTC; J gene: TRBJ2-1; clone size: -; V gene: TRBV18; D gene: -
CDR3 protein: CASSYSYPESAFF; CDR3 DNA: TGTGCCAGCAGTTACTCTTACCCGGAGTCGGCTTTCTTT; J gene: TRBJ1-1; clone size: -; V gene: TRBV6-5; D gene: -
CDR3 protein: CASSIISTGELFF; CDR3 DNA: TGTGCCAGCAGTATCATTTCCACCGGGGAGCTGTTTTTT; J gene: TRBJ2-2; clone size: -; V gene: TRBV25-1; D gene: -
CDR3 protein: CASSGLGRGKEAFF; CDR3 DNA: TGTGCCAGCAGCGGTCTGGGCAGGGGCAAAGAAGCTTTCTTT; J gene: TRBJ1-1; clone size: -; V gene: TRBV28; D gene: -
CDR3 protein: CASSPAGSAYEQYF; CDR3 DNA: TGTGCCAGTAGCCCGGCGGGTAGCGCTTACGAGCAGTACTTC; J gene: TRBJ2-7; clone size: -; V gene: TRBV19; D gene: -
CDR3 protein: CASSLAGGLKNEQFF; CDR3 DNA: TGCGCCAGCAGCTTGGCCGGGGGGCTTAAGAATGAGCAGTTCTTC; J gene: TRBJ2-1; clone size: once; V gene: TRBV5-1; D gene: -
CDR3 protein: CASSISGVGGETQYF; CDR3 DNA: TGTGCCAGTAGTATTTCGGGAGTGGGGGGAGAGACCCAGTACTTC; J gene: TRBJ2-5; clone size: -; V gene: TRBV19; D gene: -
CDR3 protein: CASSEVGGFGNQPQHF; CDR3 DNA: TGCGCCAGCAGCGAAGTTGGCGGTTTTGGTAATCAGCCCCAGCATTTT; J gene: TRBJ1-5; clone size: -; V gene: TRBV5-1; D gene: -
CDR3 protein: CASSLGGGRTGELFF; CDR3 DNA: TGCGCCAGCAGCTTGGGCGGGGGCCGGACCGGGGAGCTGTTTTTT; J gene: TRBJ2-2; clone size: -; V gene: TRBV5-1; D gene: -
CDR3 protein: CASSKGGLRGTYEQYF; CDR3 DNA: TGTGCCAGCAGCAAAGGGGGACTCCGAGGGACCTACGAGCAGTACTTC; J gene: TRBJ2-7; clone size: -; V gene: TRBV21-1; D gene: -
CDR3 protein: CASSVRASGYNEQFF; CDR3 DNA: TGTGCCAGTAGCGTGAGGGCTAGCGGTTACAATGAGCAGTTCTTC; J gene: TRBJ2-1; clone size: few; V gene: TRBV19; D gene: TRBD2
CDR3 protein: CASSLAESYNEQFF; CDR3 DNA: TGTGCCAGCAGCCTAGCGGAATCCTACAATGAGCAGTTCTTC; J gene: TRBJ2-1; clone size: -; V gene: TRBV7-3; D gene: TRBD2
CDR3 protein: CASSPGQGNEQYF; CDR3 DNA: TGTGCCAGCAGCCCGGGACAGGGGAACGAGCAGTACTTC; J gene: TRBJ2-7; clone size: -; V gene: TRBV13; D gene: TRBD1
CDR3 protein: CASSSSGGLVGTQYF; CDR3 DNA: TGTGCCAGCAGCTCTTCAGGGGGACTGGTGGGGACCCAGTACTTC; J gene: TRBJ2-5; clone size: -; V gene: TRBV7-9; D gene: -
CDR3 protein: CASSEISVNYGYTF; CDR3 DNA: TGTGCCAGCAGTGAAATTAGCGTTAACTATGGCTACACCTTC; J gene: TRBJ1-2; clone size: -; V gene: TRBV6-1; D gene: -
CDR3 protein: CASSQVSGVGNEQFF; CDR3 DNA: TGTGCCAGCAGCCAAGTTTCCGGGGTTGGCAATGAGCAGTTCTTC; J gene: TRBJ2-1; clone size: few; V gene: TRBV16; D gene: -
CDR3 protein: CASSPPGGNQPQHF; CDR3 DNA: TGTGCCAGCTCACCACCGGGCGGCAATCAGCCCCAGCATTTT; J gene: TRBJ1-5; clone size: -; V gene: TRBV18; D gene: -